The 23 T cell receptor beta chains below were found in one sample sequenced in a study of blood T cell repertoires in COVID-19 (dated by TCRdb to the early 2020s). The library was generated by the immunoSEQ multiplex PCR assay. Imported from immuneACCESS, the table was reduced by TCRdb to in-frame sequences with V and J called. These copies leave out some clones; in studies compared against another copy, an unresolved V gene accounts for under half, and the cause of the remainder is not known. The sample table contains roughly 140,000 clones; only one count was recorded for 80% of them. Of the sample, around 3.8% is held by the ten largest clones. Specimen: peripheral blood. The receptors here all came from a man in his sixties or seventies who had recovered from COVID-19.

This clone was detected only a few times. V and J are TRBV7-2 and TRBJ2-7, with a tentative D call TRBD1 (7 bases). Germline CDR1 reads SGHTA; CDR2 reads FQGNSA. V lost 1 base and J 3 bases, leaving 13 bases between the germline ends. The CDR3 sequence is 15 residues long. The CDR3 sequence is CASSLGRGLNYEQYF. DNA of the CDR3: TGTGCCAGCAGCTTAGGGAGGGGGCTAAACTACGAGCAGTACTTC.

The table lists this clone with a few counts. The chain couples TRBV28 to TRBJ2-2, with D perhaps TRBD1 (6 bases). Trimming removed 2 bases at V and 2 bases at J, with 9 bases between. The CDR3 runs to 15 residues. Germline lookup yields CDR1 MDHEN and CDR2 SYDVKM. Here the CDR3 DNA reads TGTGCCAGCAGTTTACCACAGGGTAACACCGGGGAGCTGTTTTTT. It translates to CASSLPQGNTGELFF.

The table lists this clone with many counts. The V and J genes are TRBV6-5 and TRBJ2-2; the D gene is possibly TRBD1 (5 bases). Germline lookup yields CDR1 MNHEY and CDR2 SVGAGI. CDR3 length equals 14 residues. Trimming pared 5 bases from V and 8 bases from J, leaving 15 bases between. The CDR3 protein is CASSKRGHSGELFF. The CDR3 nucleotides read TGTGCCAGCAGTAAAAGGGGTCACTCGGGGGAGCTGTTTTTT.

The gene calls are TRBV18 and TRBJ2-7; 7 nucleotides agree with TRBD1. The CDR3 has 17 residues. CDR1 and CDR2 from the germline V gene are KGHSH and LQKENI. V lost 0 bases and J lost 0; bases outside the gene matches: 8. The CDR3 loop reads CASSPPGTAPSSYEQYF. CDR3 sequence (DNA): TGTGCCAGCTCACCACCAGGGACAGCTCCTAGCTCCTACGAGCAGTACTTC.

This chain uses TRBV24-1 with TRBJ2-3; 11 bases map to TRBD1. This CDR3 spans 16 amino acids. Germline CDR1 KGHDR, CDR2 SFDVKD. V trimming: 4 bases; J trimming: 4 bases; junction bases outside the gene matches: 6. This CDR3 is CATSDRGTGGPDTQYF. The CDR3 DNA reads TGTGCCACCAGTGACCGTGGGACAGGGGGACCAGATACGCAGTATTTT.

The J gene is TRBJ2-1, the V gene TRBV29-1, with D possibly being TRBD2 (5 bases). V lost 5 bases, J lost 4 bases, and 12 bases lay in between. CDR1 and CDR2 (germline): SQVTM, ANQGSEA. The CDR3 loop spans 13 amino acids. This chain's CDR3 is CSVSLAAYNEQFF. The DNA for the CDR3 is TGCAGCGTTAGTCTAGCAGCTTACAATGAGCAGTTCTTC.

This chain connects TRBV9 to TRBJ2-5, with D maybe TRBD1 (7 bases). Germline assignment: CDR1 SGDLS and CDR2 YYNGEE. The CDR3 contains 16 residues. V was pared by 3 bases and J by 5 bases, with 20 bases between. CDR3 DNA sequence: TGTGCCAGCAGCGCATCCGCCGGACAGGAGGGGGAGACCCAGTACTTC. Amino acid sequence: CASSASAGQEGETQYF. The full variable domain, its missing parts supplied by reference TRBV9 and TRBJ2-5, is DSGVTQTPKHLITATGQRVTLRCSPRSGDLSVYWYQQSLDQGLQFLIQYYNGEERAKGNILERFSAQQFPDLHSELNLSSLELGDSALYFCASSASAGQEGETQYFGPGTRLLVL.

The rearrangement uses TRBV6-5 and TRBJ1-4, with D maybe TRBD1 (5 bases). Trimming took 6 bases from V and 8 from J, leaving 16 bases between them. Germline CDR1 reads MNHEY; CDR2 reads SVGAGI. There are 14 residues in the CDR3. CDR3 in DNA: TGTGCCAGCAGCCCGGGGCCGGGGGGGGAAAAACTGTTTTTT. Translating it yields CASSPGPGGEKLFF.

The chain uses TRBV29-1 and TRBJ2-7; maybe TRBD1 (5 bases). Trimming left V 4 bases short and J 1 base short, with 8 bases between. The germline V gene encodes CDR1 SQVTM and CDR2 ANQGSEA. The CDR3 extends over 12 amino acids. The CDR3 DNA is TGCAGCGTTGGGGGCGCGTCCTACGAGCAGTACTTC. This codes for CSVGGASYEQYF.

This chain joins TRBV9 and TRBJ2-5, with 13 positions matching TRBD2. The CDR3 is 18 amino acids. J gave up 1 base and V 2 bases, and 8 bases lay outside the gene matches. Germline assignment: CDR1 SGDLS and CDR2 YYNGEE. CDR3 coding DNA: TGTGCCAGCAGCGTCGGACTAGCGGGAGAAAGGATCCAAGAGACCCAGTACTTC. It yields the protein CASSVGLAGERIQETQYF.

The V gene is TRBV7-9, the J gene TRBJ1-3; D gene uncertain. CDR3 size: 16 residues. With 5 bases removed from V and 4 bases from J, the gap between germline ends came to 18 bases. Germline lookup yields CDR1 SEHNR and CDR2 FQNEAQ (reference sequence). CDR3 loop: CASSPALGYAGNTIYF. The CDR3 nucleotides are TGTGCCAGCAGCCCAGCCCTCGGGTACGCCGGAAACACCATATATTTT.

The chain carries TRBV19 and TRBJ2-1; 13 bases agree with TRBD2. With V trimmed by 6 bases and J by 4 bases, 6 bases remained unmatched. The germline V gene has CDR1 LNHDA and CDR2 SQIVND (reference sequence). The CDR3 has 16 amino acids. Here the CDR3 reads CASSGGLAGTYNEQFF. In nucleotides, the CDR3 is TGTGCCAGTAGCGGGGGACTAGCGGGGACTTACAATGAGCAGTTCTTC.

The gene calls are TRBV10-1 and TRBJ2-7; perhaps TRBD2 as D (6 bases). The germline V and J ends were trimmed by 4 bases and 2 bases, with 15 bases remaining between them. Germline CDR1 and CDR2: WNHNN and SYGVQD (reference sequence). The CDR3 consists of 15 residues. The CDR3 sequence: CASSGSRESPYEQYF. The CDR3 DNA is TGCGCCAGCAGTGGAAGCCGGGAGTCCCCCTACGAGCAGTACTTC.

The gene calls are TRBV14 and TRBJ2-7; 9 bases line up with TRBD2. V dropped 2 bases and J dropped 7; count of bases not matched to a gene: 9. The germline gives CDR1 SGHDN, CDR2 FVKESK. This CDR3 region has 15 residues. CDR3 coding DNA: TGTGCCAGCAGCCAACAGGGACTAGCTGTCGAGGAGCAGTACTTC. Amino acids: CASSQQGLAVEEQYF. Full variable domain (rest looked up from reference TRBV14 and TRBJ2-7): EAGVTQFPSHSVIEKGQTVTLRCDPISGHDNLYWYRRVMGKEIKFLLHFVKESKQDESGMPNNRFLAERTGGTYSTLKVQPAELEDSGVYFCASSQQGLAVEEQYFGPGTRLTVT.

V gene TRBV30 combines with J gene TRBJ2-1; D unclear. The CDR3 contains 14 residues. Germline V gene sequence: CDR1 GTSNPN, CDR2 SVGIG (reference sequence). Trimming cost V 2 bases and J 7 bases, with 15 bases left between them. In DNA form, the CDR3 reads TGTGCCTGGAGTACCGGCCGCTCGAGGAATGAGCAGTTCTTC. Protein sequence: CAWSTGRSRNEQFF. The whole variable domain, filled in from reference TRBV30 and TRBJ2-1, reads SQTIHQWPATLVQPVGSPLSLECTVEGTSNPNLYWYRQAAGRGLQLLFYSVGIGQISSEVPQNLSASRPQDRQFILSSKKLLLSDSGFYLCAWSTGRSRNEQFFGPGTRLTVL.

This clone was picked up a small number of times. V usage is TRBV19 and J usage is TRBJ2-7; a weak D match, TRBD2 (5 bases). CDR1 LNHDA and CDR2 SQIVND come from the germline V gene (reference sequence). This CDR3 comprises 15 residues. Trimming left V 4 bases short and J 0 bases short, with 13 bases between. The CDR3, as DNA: TGTGCCAGTAGTAACGGTGGCGAGGGCTCCTACGAGCAGTACTTC. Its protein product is CASSNGGEGSYEQYF.

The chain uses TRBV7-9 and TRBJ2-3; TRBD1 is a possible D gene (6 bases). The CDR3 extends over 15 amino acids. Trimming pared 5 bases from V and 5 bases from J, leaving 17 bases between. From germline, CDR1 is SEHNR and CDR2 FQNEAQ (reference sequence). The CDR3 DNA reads TGTGCCAGCAGCCCAATCACAGGGTCTAGAGATACGCAGTATTTT. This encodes CASSPITGSRDTQYF. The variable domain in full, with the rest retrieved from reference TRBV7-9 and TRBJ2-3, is DTGVSQNPRHKITKRGQNVTFRCDPISEHNRLYWYRQTLGQGPEFLTYFQNEAQLEKSRLLSDRFSAERPKGSFSTLEIQRTEQGDSAMYLCASSPITGSRDTQYFGPGTRLTVL.

For the CDR3, the DNA is TGTGCCAGCAGCCTGAGATGGACAGGGAACAATGAGCAGTTCTTC. Its protein product is CASSLRWTGNNEQFF. The chain recombines TRBV7-9 with TRBJ2-1, with 8 bases lining up with TRBD1. With V trimmed by 5 bases and J by 5 bases, 8 bases remained unmatched. The CDR3 extends over 15 amino acids. Germline assignment: CDR1 SEHNR and CDR2 FQNEAQ (reference sequence).

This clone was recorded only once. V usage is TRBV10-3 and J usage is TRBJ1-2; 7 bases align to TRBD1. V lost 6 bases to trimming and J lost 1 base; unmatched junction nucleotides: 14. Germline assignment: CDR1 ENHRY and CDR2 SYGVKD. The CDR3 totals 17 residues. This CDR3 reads CAIRETGPTHLNYGYTF. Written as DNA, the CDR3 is TGTGCCATCAGGGAGACAGGGCCGACTCATCTTAACTATGGCTACACCTTC.

The DNA of the CDR3 is TGTGCCAGCAGCGGGTGGGGACTAGCGGGAGCTCGGGAGCAGTACTTC. Translated, it gives CASSGWGLAGAREQYF. The V and J genes are TRBV5-6 and TRBJ2-7; the match to TRBD2 covers 14 bases. The ends lost 4 bases at V and 7 bases at J; junction bases unmatched: 10. The CDR3 consists of 16 residues. From germline, CDR1 is SGHDT and CDR2 YYEEEE.

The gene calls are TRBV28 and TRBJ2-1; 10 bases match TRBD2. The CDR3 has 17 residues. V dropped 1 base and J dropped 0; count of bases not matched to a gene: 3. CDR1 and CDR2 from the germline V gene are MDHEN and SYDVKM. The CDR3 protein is CASSLSASGSSYNEQFF. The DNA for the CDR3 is TGTGCCAGCAGTTTATCGGCTAGCGGGAGCTCCTACAATGAGCAGTTCTTC.

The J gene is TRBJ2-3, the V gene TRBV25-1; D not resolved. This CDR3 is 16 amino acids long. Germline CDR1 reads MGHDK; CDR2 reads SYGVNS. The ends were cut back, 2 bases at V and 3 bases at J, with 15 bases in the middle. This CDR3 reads CASSEGLDEWTDTQYF. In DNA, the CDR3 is TGTGCCAGCAGTGAAGGCCTAGATGAGTGGACAGATACGCAGTATTTT.

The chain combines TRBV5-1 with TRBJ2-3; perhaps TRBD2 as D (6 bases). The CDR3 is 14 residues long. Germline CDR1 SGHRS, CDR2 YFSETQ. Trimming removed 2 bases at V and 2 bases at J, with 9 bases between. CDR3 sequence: CASSFPSDTDTQYF. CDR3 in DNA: TGCGCCAGCAGCTTCCCTAGCGACACAGATACGCAGTATTTT.